These 26 T cell receptor beta chains share one sample of origin, sequenced in a study of T cell repertoires in aging, cancer and after chemotherapy. TRB rearrangements spanning V, D and J were amplified using mixed TRB-A/B primers. TCRdb reprocessed the multiplex PCR reads via MiXCR and lists one record per CDR3 protein. The sample has under 8,000 distinct CDR3 sequences, about 29% seen once. The template was genomic DNA from peripheral blood, not RNA. Input material: blood. The receptors come from a human donor with a blood cancer. The donor label of this sample is uncertain.

The rearrangement joins TRBV5-1 to TRBJ2-7; D may be TRBD2 (7 bases). Germline V lookup: CDR1 SGHRS, CDR2 YFSETQ. This CDR3 comprises 13 residues. The V end lost 3 bases, the J end lost 6 bases, and 13 bases lay between the germline ends. CDR3 in amino acids: CASSSGQRGEQYF. Written as DNA, the CDR3 is TGCGCCAGCAGCTCTGGACAGCGGGGCGAGCAGTACTTC.

This clonotype was picked up a small number of times. This sequence joins TRBV5-4 and TRBJ1-2, with D perhaps TRBD1 (6 bases). Germline V gene data show CDR1 as SGHNT and CDR2 as YYREEE (reference sequence). Deletions cut 4 bases from V and 1 base from J, with 17 bases between. The CDR3 sequence is 16 residues long. The CDR3 nucleotides read TGTGCCAGCAGCAAGGACAGAGGGCAGGGTAACTATGGCTACACCTTC. It codes for CASSKDRGQGNYGYTF.

This clonotype has more than one count but fewer than ten. The chain recombines TRBV15 with TRBJ2-2, with 8 bases aligning to TRBD2. The CDR3 consists of 20 residues. V shed 0 bases and J 1 base; nucleotides not matched to a gene: 13. In germline, CDR1 is LNHNV, CDR2 YYDKDF (reference sequence). The CDR3 loop is CATSRDSPVALAGNTGELFF. The CDR3 DNA reads as TGTGCCACCAGCAGAGATTCCCCGGTTGCCCTAGCGGGGAACACCGGGGAGCTGTTTTTT.

The chain joins TRBV7-9 to TRBJ2-7; D tentatively reads TRBD1 or TRBD2 (6 bases each). With 5 bases removed from V and 1 base from J, the gap between germline ends came to 9 bases. This CDR3 comprises 13 residues. In germline, CDR1 is SEHNR, CDR2 FQNEAQ (reference sequence). The DNA for the CDR3 is TGTGCCAGCAGCGGGGGGCCTTCCTACGAGCAGTACTTC. Encoded protein: CASSGGPSYEQYF.

This clonotype was detected only a few times. The V gene is TRBV5-1, the J gene TRBJ2-7; TRBD2 aligns across 11 bases. The germline CDR1 and CDR2 sequences are SGHRS and YFSETQ. V dropped 5 bases and J dropped 7; count of bases not matched to a gene: 5. The CDR3 spans 13 residues. The CDR3 here is CASRLAGGREQYF. The DNA of the CDR3 is TGCGCCAGCAGATTAGCGGGGGGGCGGGAGCAGTACTTC. Looking up the rest from reference TRBV5-1 and TRBJ2-7 gives the full variable domain: KAGVTQTPRYLIKTRGQQVTLSCSPISGHRSVSWYQQTPGQGLQFLFEYFSETQRNKGNFPGRFSGRQFSNSRSEMNVSTLELGDSALYLCASRLAGGREQYFGPGTRLTVT.

V gene TRBV20-1 combines with J gene TRBJ1-2; the D is unclear. V lost 0 bases to trimming and J lost 4 bases, with 18 bases between them. Germline CDR1 reads DFQATT; CDR2 reads SNEGSKA (reference sequence). This CDR3 is 16 amino acids long. Here the CDR3 reads CSARDHQALAGYGYTF. CDR3 coding DNA: TGCAGTGCTAGAGACCATCAGGCGCTCGCAGGCTATGGCTACACCTTC.

The chain employs TRBV6-2 or TRBV6-3 and TRBJ1-6; 9 bases fit TRBD1. The germline V gene has CDR1 MNHEY and CDR2 SVGEGT. The J segment lost 7 bases and the V segment lost 6 bases, leaving 10 bases of the junction unmatched. CDR3 length equals 16 residues. CDR3 bases: TGTGCCAGCAGCCGCGGACAGGGGAAAATCAATTCACCCCTCCACTTT. It specifies CASSRGQGKINSPLHF.

The rearrangement uses TRBV11-2 and TRBJ2-3; D ambiguous. The CDR3 runs 14 residues. Germline V gives CDR1 SGHAT, CDR2 FQNNGV. The V gene lost 2 bases and the J gene lost 1 base, with 7 bases spanning the gap. CDR3 bases: TGTGCCAGCAGCTTATCATCCCGCACAGATACGCAGTATTTT. Protein sequence: CASSLSSRTDTQYF. Supplemented by reference TRBV11-2 and TRBJ2-3, the full variable domain reads EAGVAQSPRYKIIEKRQSVAFWCNPISGHATLYWYQQILGQGPKLLIQFQNNGVVDDSQLPKDRFSAERLKGVDSTLKIQPAKLEDSAVYLCASSLSSRTDTQYFGPGTRLTVL.

Judged by abundance, this clonotype is medium-sized. The gene calls are TRBV29-1 and TRBJ2-3; D may be TRBD1 or TRBD2 (6 bases each). Per the germline V gene, CDR1 is SQVTM and CDR2 is ANQGSEA. V lost 4 bases to trimming and J lost 2 bases, with 13 bases between them. This CDR3 is 14 amino acids long. In DNA form, the CDR3 reads TGCAGCGTTGGGGGGGCTCTGCACACAGATACGCAGTATTTT. Its protein is CSVGGALHTDTQYF.

This chain uses TRBV5-1 with TRBJ2-1; 8 bases are shared with TRBD1. With V trimmed by 4 bases and J by 4 bases, 13 bases remained unmatched. This CDR3 spans 17 amino acids. The V gene's germline CDR1 is SGHRS and CDR2 YFSETQ. CDR3 bases: TGCGCCAGCAGCCAAGAGCAGGTTGGACAGGGTTACAATGAGCAGTTCTTC. Its protein is CASSQEQVGQGYNEQFF.

This clonotype was observed a handful of times. This chain connects TRBV6-2 or TRBV6-3 to TRBJ2-1; possibly TRBD2 for D (6 bases). Germline lookup yields CDR1 MNHEY and CDR2 SVGEGT. V lost 6 bases, J lost 9 bases, and 12 bases lay in between. The CDR3 runs 12 residues. The CDR3 DNA follows: TGTGCCAGCAGCTCTCTAGCGACTGAGCAGTTCTTC. It is translated as CASSSLATEQFF.

The chain uses TRBV10-3 and TRBJ2-3; D may be TRBD2 (5 bases). From germline, CDR1 is ENHRY and CDR2 SYGVKD. V lost 10 bases to trimming and J lost 1 base, with 15 bases between them. This CDR3 is 14 amino acids long. Here the CDR3 DNA reads TGTGCCACGAGGCTCACTAGAGGCACAGATACGCAGTATTTT. Translation: CATRLTRGTDTQYF.

This clonotype is classed as medium-sized. The chain employs TRBV19 and TRBJ2-1; D is unclear. The CDR3 spans 15 residues. In germline, CDR1 is LNHDA, CDR2 SQIVND (reference sequence). Trimming pared 6 bases from V and 10 bases from J, leaving 22 bases between. The CDR3 sequence is CASRLGIPSFGEQFF. As DNA, the CDR3 is TGTGCCAGTAGGTTAGGGATTCCCTCCTTCGGGGAGCAGTTCTTC.

In this sample, this clonotype turned up a few times. V usage is TRBV24-1 and J usage is TRBJ2-3; no definite D call. The germline CDR1 and CDR2 sequences are KGHDR and SFDVKD. The CDR3 runs to 16 residues. Deletions cut 1 base from V and 0 bases from J, with 10 bases between. The chain's CDR3 is CATSDLGGASTDTQYF. In DNA, the CDR3 is TGTGCCACCAGTGATTTAGGCGGAGCTAGCACAGATACGCAGTATTTT.

The chain carries TRBV30 and TRBJ1-4, with TRBD1 identical over 7 bases. Germline CDR1 is GTSNPN and CDR2 is SVGIG (reference sequence). The V gene end was trimmed by 3 bases and the J gene end by 8 bases; junction bases not matched to a gene: 21. CDR3 length equals 18 residues. CDR3 nucleotides: TGTGCCTGGAGCGGTACGGCAGGGGGGGCAGCCCTCGGGGAAAAACTGTTTTTT. Protein sequence: CAWSGTAGGAALGEKLFF.

This clonotype was counted only a few times. The J gene is TRBJ1-4, the V gene TRBV7-6; TRBD1 matches 9 bases. Per germline, CDR1 SGHVS and CDR2 FNYEAQ. V gave up 5 bases and J gave up 7 bases; unmatched junction bases: 14. The CDR3 is 17 amino acids. CDR3 protein: CASSPALPGQGREKLFF. DNA of the CDR3: TGTGCCAGCAGCCCAGCCTTACCGGGACAGGGACGTGAAAAACTGTTTTTT.

This clonotype was observed a few times. The V gene is TRBV28, the J gene TRBJ1-1; D is uncertain. Germline V gene sequence: CDR1 MDHEN, CDR2 SYDVKM. The CDR3 runs 10 residues. V was cut by 6 bases and J by 3 bases, with 2 bases left in between. The CDR3 spells CASRHTEAFF. CDR3 sequence (DNA): TGTGCCAGCAGGCACACTGAAGCTTTCTTT.

As DNA, the CDR3 is TGTGCCACCAGCGGATCCTATGGCTACACCTTC. This codes for CATSGSYGYTF. This chain uses TRBV24-1 with TRBJ1-2; D gene ambiguous. This CDR3 has 11 residues. CDR1 is KGHDR, CDR2 SFDVKD, per germline. Trimming pared 7 bases from V and 4 bases from J, leaving 6 bases between.

CDR3 sequence: CASSLRALGGDTQYF. DNA for the CDR3: TGTGCCAGCAGCCTGCGGGCCCTAGGTGGAGATACGCAGTATTTT. The rearrangement links TRBV6-6 to TRBJ2-3; possible D gene TRBD2, 5 bases. CDR1 MNHNY and CDR2 SVGAGI come from the germline V gene (reference sequence). This CDR3 region has 15 residues. Trimming stripped 6 bases from V and 5 bases from J, with 18 bases between.

Only one count was recorded for this clonotype. The chain links TRBV20-1 to TRBJ1-6; TRBD1 is a possible D gene (6 bases). This CDR3 comprises 15 residues. The germline V and J ends were trimmed by 5 bases and 5 bases, with 16 bases remaining between them. Germline CDR1 and CDR2: DFQATT and SNEGSKA (reference sequence). The CDR3 reads CSADPRTANNSPLHF. As DNA, the CDR3 is TGCAGTGCTGACCCCCGGACAGCGAATAATTCACCCCTCCACTTT.

The V gene is TRBV7-2, the J gene TRBJ1-5; D ambiguous. The CDR3 extends over 13 amino acids. Deletions cut 2 bases from V and 2 bases from J, with 4 bases between. Per the germline V gene, CDR1 is SGHTA and CDR2 is FQGNSA. The CDR3 protein is CASSLQGNQPQHF. DNA for the CDR3: TGTGCCAGCAGCTTACAGGGCAATCAGCCCCAGCATTTT.

This clonotype has a handful of counts. The chain carries TRBV18 and TRBJ1-3; D call uncertain. In germline, CDR1 is KGHSH, CDR2 LQKENI. The CDR3 loop spans 16 amino acids. V was cut by 2 bases and J by 2 bases, with 13 bases left in between. The CDR3 protein is CASSPGSGNAGNTIYF. Here the CDR3 DNA reads TGTGCCAGCTCACCAGGGTCGGGAAACGCTGGAAACACCATATATTTT.

This clonotype was observed a handful of times. The chain recombines TRBV18 with TRBJ2-7, with D uncertain. V lost 3 bases and J lost 4, with 13 bases in between. Per germline, CDR1 KGHSH and CDR2 LQKENI. The CDR3 is 14 amino acids. CDR3 coding DNA: TGTGCCAGCTCACCCCGGGCCTTTGAATACGAGCAGTACTTC. Amino acid sequence: CASSPRAFEYEQYF.

The rearrangement links TRBV7-6 to TRBJ2-3; D is uncertain. The CDR3 length is 13 residues. Germline V gene lookup returns CDR1 SGHVS and CDR2 FNYEAQ. Trimming pared 3 bases from V and 4 bases from J, leaving 8 bases between. CDR3 in amino acids: CASSLFPADTQYF. The CDR3 DNA follows: TGTGCCAGCAGCTTGTTTCCGGCAGATACGCAGTATTTT.

This clonotype was seen a handful of times. This chain links TRBV27 with TRBJ2-3; TRBD1 is a possible D gene (7 bases). The CDR3 length is 13 residues. CDR1 and CDR2 (germline): MNHEY, SMNVEV (reference sequence). Deletions cut 6 bases from V and 7 bases from J, with 14 bases between. The CDR3 sequence is CASSRAGGNTQYF. CDR3 bases: TGTGCCAGCAGCCGCGCAGGGGGGAATACGCAGTATTTT.

By sample fraction, this clonotype is medium-sized. The chain carries TRBV6-5 and TRBJ2-7; D is possibly TRBD1 (6 bases). Looked up from germline, CDR1 is MNHEY and CDR2 is SVGAGI. The CDR3 sequence is 13 residues long. Trimming removed 0 bases from V and 4 bases from J, with 7 bases in between. DNA for the CDR3: TGTGCCAGCAGTTACTCGAGGGGGTACGAGCAGTACTTC. This encodes CASSYSRGYEQYF.